The clone carrying this T cell receptor beta chain was counted at least ten times. The sample is drawn from a study of Graves' ophthalmopathy and Graves' hyperthyroidism. Germline V CDR1 and CDR2: SGHAT, FQDESV (reference sequence). Trimming took 7 bases from V and 0 from J, leaving 13 bases between them. The CDR3 totals 15 residues. RNA transcripts provided the template for amplifying TCR beta CDR3 regions. First-round RT-PCR used HTBI primers; second-round multiplex PCR followed. From the multiplex PCR reads, TCRdb called clonotypes with MiXCR, one entry per CDR3 protein. The table shows roughly 500,000 distinct CDR3 sequences, with 13% to 15% occurring only once. Clinical symptoms and serum thyroxine were used for diagnosis; TRAb, thyroid ultrasound and orbital computed tomography were also relied on. PBMCs had their origin in fresh peripheral blood (approximately 9.9 ml).

The clonotype originates from a woman younger than 45 with Graves' ophthalmopathy. Sample: blood. V and J are TRBV11-1 and TRBJ1-3; D call uncertain. The DNA of the CDR3 is TGTGCCAGCAAGCCCAGCCAATACTCTGGAAACACCATATATTTT. This gives the protein CASKPSQYSGNTIYF.